Each of the 8 T cell receptor beta chains below was sequenced from the same sample in a study of vaccination effects on CD4 cells after COVID-19. The table came from immunoSEQ multiplex PCR; TCRdb's copy has only in-frame clones and leaves some out. This table holds around 71,000 clones, under 75% found once. Which antigens these TCRs recognize remains unknown. Peptide-pool stimulation followed by sequencing identified expanded antigen-specific CD4+ clonotypes in the ViraFEST assay. Subsequent to less than eleven days of culture, CD4+ T cells were isolated. The study found no prior SARS-CoV-2 infection in the vaccine recipients, who tested negative for nucleocapsid antibodies. Sequencing used CD4+ T cells from PBMCs cultured with HCoV-OC43 spike peptides, obtained before COVID-19 vaccination. As to subset: HCoV-OC43 spike overlapping peptide pool stimulation. The receptors stem from a human donor who received a COVID-19 vaccine.

Ten or more counts support this clone. The V and J genes are TRBV6-1 and TRBJ1-4, with D unclear. Trimming stripped 3 bases from V and 4 bases from J, with 12 bases between. The CDR3 sequence is 15 residues long. Germline CDR1 and CDR2: MNHNS and SASEGT. The CDR3, as DNA: TGTGCCAGCAGTGATGGTCGTTTGAATAATGAAAAACTGTTTTTT. Translation: CASSDGRLNNEKLFF.

Concerning this clone: The sample carries other DNA sequences with the same CDR3. The chain joins TRBV5-1 to TRBJ1-5, with 8 bases identical to TRBD1. The J segment lost 2 bases and the V segment lost 4 bases, leaving 2 bases of the junction unmatched. Per the germline V gene, CDR1 is SGHRS and CDR2 is YFSETQ. The CDR3 covers 14 residues. In DNA form, the CDR3 reads TGCGCCAGCAGCCCGGGACAGGGCAATCAGCCCCAGCATTTT. Its translation: CASSPGQGNQPQHF.

This rearrangement joins TRBV4-1 to TRBJ2-5, with 8 positions matching TRBD2. The trim removed 1 base at V and 7 bases at J, leaving 17 bases unmatched. The CDR3 contains 18 residues. Germline CDR1 is MGHRA and CDR2 is YSYEKL. In nucleotides, the CDR3 is TGCGCCAGCAGCCAAGGGAGTCCTGGACTAGCTATTTTAGCGACCCAGTACTTC. Translation: CASSQGSPGLAILATQYF.

This rearrangement joins TRBV3-1 (or the pseudogene TRBV3-2) to TRBJ2-1; TRBD1 aligns across 8 bases. CDR1 and CDR2 (germline): LGHDT, YNNKEL (reference sequence). The CDR3 runs 15 residues. The J segment lost 4 bases and the V segment lost 1 base, leaving 3 bases of the junction unmatched. Here the CDR3 reads CASSQVGQAYNEQFF. For the CDR3, the DNA is TGTGCCAGCAGCCAAGTGGGACAGGCTTACAATGAGCAGTTCTTC.

This chain connects TRBV6-4 to TRBJ1-6; 9 bases agree with TRBD1. The V and J ends lost 4 bases and 10 bases, in that order; junction bases with no gene match: 8. Germline CDR1 reads MRHNA; CDR2 reads SNTAGT. The length of the CDR3 is 15 residues. CDR3 in amino acids: CASSAGTGIISPLHF. The CDR3, as DNA: TGTGCCAGCAGTGCCGGGACAGGGATTATCTCACCCCTCCACTTT.

The chain combines TRBV5-1 with TRBJ2-5; D possibly corresponds to TRBD2 (5 bases). Trimming pared 4 bases from V and 5 bases from J, leaving 21 bases between. The germline gives CDR1 SGHRS, CDR2 YFSETQ. The CDR3 is made up of 16 amino acids. This CDR3 reads CASSATLTRPGETQYF. The CDR3 DNA reads as TGCGCCAGCAGCGCTACTCTGACTCGCCCGGGGGAGACCCAGTACTTC.

J is TRBJ1-1 and V is TRBV2, with 7 bases matching TRBD1. The V gene's germline CDR1 is SNHLY and CDR2 FYNNEI. Trimming at V came to 6 bases and at J to 1 base, leaving 5 bases not matched to a gene. There are 14 residues in the CDR3. CDR3 sequence (DNA): TGTGCCAGCAGGGAGACAGGGACGAACACTGAAGCTTTCTTT. As protein: CASRETGTNTEAFF.

The genes are TRBV19 and TRBJ1-5; 10 positions agree with TRBD1. This CDR3 has 15 amino acids. CDR1 is LNHDA, CDR2 SQIVND, per germline (reference sequence). V trimming: 7 bases; J trimming: 6 bases; junction bases outside the gene matches: 9. CDR3 sequence (DNA): TGTGCCAGTAATAGAGGGGACAGGGGATTTCAGCCCCAGCATTTT. Its translation is CASNRGDRGFQPQHF.